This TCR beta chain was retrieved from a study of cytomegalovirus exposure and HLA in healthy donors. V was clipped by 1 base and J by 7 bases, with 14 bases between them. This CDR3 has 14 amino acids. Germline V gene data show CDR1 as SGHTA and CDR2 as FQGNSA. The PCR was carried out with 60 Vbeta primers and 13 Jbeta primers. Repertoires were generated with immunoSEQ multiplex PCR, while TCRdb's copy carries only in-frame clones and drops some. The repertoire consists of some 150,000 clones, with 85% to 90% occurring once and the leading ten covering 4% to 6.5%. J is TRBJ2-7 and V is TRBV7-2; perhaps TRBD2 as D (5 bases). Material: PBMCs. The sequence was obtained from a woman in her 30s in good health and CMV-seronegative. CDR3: CASSLGVGGSEQYF. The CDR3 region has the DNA TGTGCCAGCAGCTTAGGGGTGGGCGGGTCGGAGCAGTACTTC.